Following are 20 T cell receptor beta chains from one sample sequenced in a study of blood T cell repertoires in COVID-19. TCRdb keeps only in-frame clones here, not all; method: immunoSEQ multiplex PCR. The data contain about 89,000 clones, about 83% of them singletons. The sample was peripheral blood. These receptors were collected from a man between 65 and 85 years old with COVID-19, enrolled during active disease.

Points on this clone: Other DNA variants within this sample encode the same CDR3. The V and J genes are TRBV5-1 and TRBJ2-7; 8 positions match TRBD1. This CDR3 comprises 15 residues. Germline loops: CDR1 SGHRS, CDR2 YFSETQ. The ends lost 1 base at V and 1 base at J; junction bases unmatched: 4. CDR3 in amino acids: CASSLWTGTSYEQYF. The CDR3 DNA reads TGCGCCAGCAGCTTGTGGACAGGGACGTCCTACGAGCAGTACTTC.

The chain links TRBV28 to TRBJ2-7; 11 bases fit TRBD2. This CDR3 has 19 amino acids. The junction had 20 bases not matched to a gene; V was cut back by 6 bases and J by 4 bases. From germline, CDR1 is MDHEN and CDR2 SYDVKM. The CDR3 loop reads CASRATDGKTSGTSYEQYF. CDR3 DNA: TGTGCCAGCAGAGCAACGGACGGGAAGACTAGCGGGACCTCGTACGAGCAGTACTTC.

The rearrangement joins TRBV24-1 to TRBJ1-1; maybe TRBD1 (5 bases). V lost 4 bases and J 7 bases, leaving 12 bases between the germline ends. Germline CDR1 is KGHDR and CDR2 is SFDVKD. The CDR3 is 13 amino acids. DNA for the CDR3: TGTGCCACCAGTGAGGGGCTTCAAGATGAAGCTTTCTTT. Residues: CATSEGLQDEAFF.

The V call is TRBV12-5, the J call TRBJ2-1, with 7 bases that match TRBD2. Per germline, CDR1 LGHNT and CDR2 FRNRAP. V lost 0 bases to trimming and J lost 4 bases; unmatched junction nucleotides: 9. The CDR3 loop spans 17 amino acids. The CDR3 reads CASGLVTASGLYNEQFF. The CDR3 bases are TGTGCTAGTGGTTTGGTAACCGCTAGCGGCCTTTACAATGAGCAGTTCTTC. The full variable domain, in which reference TRBV12-5 and TRBJ2-1 provide the parts outside the CDR3, is DARVTQTPRHKVTEMGQEVTMRCQPILGHNTVFWYRQTMMQGLELLAYFRNRAPLDDSGMPKDRFSAEMPDATLATLKIQPSEPRDSAVYFCASGLVTASGLYNEQFFGPGTRLTVL.

V is TRBV28 and J is TRBJ2-1; 14 bases are a match to TRBD2. CDR3 size: 15 residues. J was trimmed by 10 bases and V by 7 bases; bases with no gene match: 9. From germline, CDR1 is MDHEN and CDR2 SYDVKM. CDR3 nucleotide sequence: TGTGCCAGCACGGTGGGGACTAGCGGGAGAAGAGAGCAGTTCTTC. Encoded protein: CASTVGTSGRREQFF.

This chain connects TRBV11-2 to TRBJ2-3; D remains unclear. There are 13 residues in the CDR3. Germline CDR1 is SGHAT and CDR2 is FQNNGV. V lost 5 bases and J 4 bases, leaving 10 bases between the germline ends. The CDR3 spells CASSPTTPDTQYF. The CDR3 DNA follows: TGTGCCAGCAGCCCAACCACTCCAGATACGCAGTATTTT.

The V gene is TRBV2, the J gene TRBJ1-2, with TRBD1 matching 7 bases. Per the germline V gene, CDR1 is SNHLY and CDR2 is FYNNEI. The CDR3 consists of 14 residues. The trim removed 6 bases at V and 2 bases at J, leaving 6 bases unmatched. CDR3 sequence (DNA): TGTGCCAGCAGGACTTGGACAGGCAACTATGGCTACACCTTC. It translates to CASRTWTGNYGYTF. The full variable domain, rest sourced from reference TRBV2 and TRBJ1-2, is EPEVTQTPSHQVTQMGQEVILRCVPISNHLYFYWYRQILGQKVEFLVSFYNNEISEKSEIFDDQFSVERPDGSNFTLKIRSTKLEDSAMYFCASRTWTGNYGYTFGSGTRLTVV.

V and J are TRBV7-2 and TRBJ1-3; D remains ambiguous. CDR1 and CDR2 from the germline V gene are SGHTA and FQGNSA. V was trimmed by 5 bases and J by 1 base, leaving 6 bases between them. This CDR3 has 13 amino acids. CDR3 sequence (DNA): TGTGCCAGCAGCCGAGTGTCTGGAAACACCATATATTTT. It translates to CASSRVSGNTIYF. Filled out from reference TRBV7-2 and TRBJ1-3, the complete variable domain reads GAGVSQSPSNKVTEKGKDVELRCDPISGHTALYWYRQSLGQGLEFLIYFQGNSAPDKSGLPSDRFSAERTGGSVSTLTIQRTQQEDSAVYLCASSRVSGNTIYFGEGSWLTVV.

This clone is termed medium-sized (0.01 to 0.1%). The V and J genes are TRBV4-2 and TRBJ2-5; 14 nucleotides line up with TRBD2. The ends lost 1 base at V and 4 bases at J; junction bases unmatched: 11. Germline loops: CDR1 LGHNA, CDR2 YNFKEQ. CDR3 length: 19 residues. This CDR3 is CASSQGYQLTSGGGETQYF. In DNA form, the CDR3 reads TGTGCCAGCAGCCAAGGGTATCAGCTGACTAGCGGGGGGGGAGAGACCCAGTACTTC.

This clone occurred a few times. This chain connects TRBV4-1 to TRBJ1-2; D ambiguous. Germline V gives CDR1 MGHRA, CDR2 YSYEKL. Trimming took off 1 base at V and 3 bases at J, with 12 bases between the two ends. The CDR3 loop spans 15 amino acids. The CDR3 here is CASSQVLREDYGYTF. CDR3 nucleotides: TGCGCCAGCAGCCAAGTTCTAAGGGAGGACTATGGCTACACCTTC.

V is TRBV27 and J is TRBJ1-2, with 10 nucleotides matching TRBD1. CDR1 and CDR2 (germline): MNHEY, SMNVEV (reference sequence). This CDR3 is 15 amino acids long. Germline trimming cut 0 bases from V and 8 bases from J; bases unmatched to any gene: 6. CDR3 sequence reads: CASSLSRLGQGGYTF. In DNA form, the CDR3 reads TGTGCCAGCAGTTTATCGAGGTTGGGACAGGGGGGCTACACCTTC.

Regarding this clone: This probably arose from a read error, given a far larger clone one base away. Other DNA sequences in the same sample also yield this CDR3. Here the CDR3 reads CASSYEEDYEQYF. The CDR3 DNA is TGTGCCAGCAGTTACGAGGAGGACTACGAACAGTACTTC. The chain links TRBV6-2 or TRBV6-3 to TRBJ2-7, with D possibly matching TRBD2 (6 bases). The CDR3 is made up of 13 amino acids. Germline loops: CDR1 MNHEY, CDR2 SVGEGT.

J is TRBJ2-3 and V is TRBV11-3, with 7 positions matching TRBD2. V dropped 0 bases and J dropped 1; count of bases not matched to a gene: 13. CDR1 and CDR2 from the germline V gene are SGHNT and YENEEA. This CDR3 is 19 amino acids long. CDR3 coding DNA: TGTGCCAGCAGCTTAGATGTGGACCTTCTTCGGGGGGGCACAGATACGCAGTATTTT. Translation gives CASSLDVDLLRGGTDTQYF.

This clone was seen only once. The chain recombines TRBV11-2 with TRBJ1-4; 8 nucleotides align to TRBD1. The CDR3 spans 19 residues. Germline V gene data show CDR1 as SGHAT and CDR2 as FQNNGV. J gave up 5 bases and V 6 bases, and 20 bases lay outside the gene matches. The CDR3 nucleotides are TGTGCCAGCAGACGTGGGGACAGGTTGGCCGGGGGCCTAAATGAAAAACTGTTTTTT. Encoded protein: CASRRGDRLAGGLNEKLFF.

This clone has a single count. This chain joins TRBV7-3 and TRBJ2-3; 13 positions agree with TRBD2. Trimming took 5 bases from V and 0 from J; bases not matched to a gene: 8. Germline V gene lookup returns CDR1 SGHTA and CDR2 FQGTGA. CDR3 length: 18 amino acids. CDR3 region: CASSPGLAGAFSTDTQYF. The CDR3 DNA reads TGTGCCAGCAGCCCAGGACTAGCGGGGGCCTTTAGCACAGATACGCAGTATTTT.

The gene calls are TRBV3-1 (or the pseudogene TRBV3-2) and TRBJ2-5, with 11 bases identical to TRBD2. V was clipped by 6 bases and J by 5 bases; unmatched bases: 8. Germline lookup yields CDR1 LGHDT and CDR2 YNNKEL (reference sequence). The CDR3 sequence is 15 residues long. CDR3 bases: TGTGCCAGCAGGCCCCTAGCGGGAGGCGGGGAGACCCAGTACTTC. Protein product: CASRPLAGGGETQYF.

The chain recombines TRBV7-2 with TRBJ1-5; possible D gene TRBD1, 5 bases. Trimming stripped 1 base from V and 4 bases from J, with 11 bases between. The length of the CDR3 is 15 residues. Germline V gene sequence: CDR1 SGHTA, CDR2 FQGNSA. DNA for the CDR3: TGTGCCAGCAGCTTAGGCGGGACCGTTAATCAGCCCCAGCATTTT. Translating it yields CASSLGGTVNQPQHF.

The chain joins TRBV7-2 to TRBJ1-2; the D is unclear. V was shortened by 4 bases and J by 4 bases, with 19 bases between the two germline ends. In germline, CDR1 is SGHTA, CDR2 FQGNSA. The CDR3 totals 16 residues. CDR3 sequence (DNA): TGTGCCAGCAGCTCACGAATAGGCCACGGGAGCTATGGCTACACCTTC. Amino acids: CASSSRIGHGSYGYTF.

This clone was recorded once. This chain links TRBV28 with TRBJ2-7; 8 bases align to TRBD2. With V trimmed by 7 bases and J by 0 bases, 8 bases remained unmatched. This CDR3 has 15 amino acids. Germline V gives CDR1 MDHEN, CDR2 SYDVKM. The CDR3 spells CASTMTSVSSYEQYF. CDR3 nucleotides: TGTGCCAGCACCATGACTAGCGTGAGCTCCTACGAGCAGTACTTC.

CDR3 DNA: TGTGCCAGCTTACAGGGGGACCCCTTCGGGACGGGGAGCTACGAGCAGTACTTC. Protein: CASLQGDPFGTGSYEQYF. The chain combines TRBV5-5 with TRBJ2-7; 8 positions agree with TRBD1. The germline V gene encodes CDR1 SGHKS and CDR2 YYEKEE (reference sequence). CDR3 length: 18 amino acids. With V trimmed by 7 bases and J by 3 bases, 21 bases remained unmatched.